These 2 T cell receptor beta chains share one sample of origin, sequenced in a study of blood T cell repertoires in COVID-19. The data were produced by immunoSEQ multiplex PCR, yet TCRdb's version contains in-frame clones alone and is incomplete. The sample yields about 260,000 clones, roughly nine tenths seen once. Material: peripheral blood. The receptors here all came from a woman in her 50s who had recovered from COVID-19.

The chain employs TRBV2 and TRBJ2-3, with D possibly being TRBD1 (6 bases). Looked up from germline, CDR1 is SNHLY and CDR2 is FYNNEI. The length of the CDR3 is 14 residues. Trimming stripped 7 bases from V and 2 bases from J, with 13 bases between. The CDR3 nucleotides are TGTGCCAGCAACCGGGACACTACCACAGATACGCAGTATTTT. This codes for CASNRDTTTDTQYF.

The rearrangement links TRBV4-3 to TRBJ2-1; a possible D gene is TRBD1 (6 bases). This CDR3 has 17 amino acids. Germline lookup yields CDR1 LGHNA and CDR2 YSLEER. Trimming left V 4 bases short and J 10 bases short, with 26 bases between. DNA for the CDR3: TGCGCCAGCAGCCTTTACCCGGGAAATGCTTATGGGGGCGAGCAGTTCTTC. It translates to CASSLYPGNAYGGEQFF.